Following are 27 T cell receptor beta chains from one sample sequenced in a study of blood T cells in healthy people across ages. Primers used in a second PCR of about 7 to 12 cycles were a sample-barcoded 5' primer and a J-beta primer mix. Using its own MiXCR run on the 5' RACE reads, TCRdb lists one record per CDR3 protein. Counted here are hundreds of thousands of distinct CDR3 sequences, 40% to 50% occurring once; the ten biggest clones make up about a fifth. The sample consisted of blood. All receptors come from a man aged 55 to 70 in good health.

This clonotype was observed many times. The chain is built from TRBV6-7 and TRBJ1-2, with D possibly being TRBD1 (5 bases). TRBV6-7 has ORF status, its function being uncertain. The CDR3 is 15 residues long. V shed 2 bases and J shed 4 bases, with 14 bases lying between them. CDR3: CASSYDLLGGYGYTF. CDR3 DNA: TGTGCCAGCAGTTACGACCTTTTGGGGGGCTATGGCTACACCTTC.

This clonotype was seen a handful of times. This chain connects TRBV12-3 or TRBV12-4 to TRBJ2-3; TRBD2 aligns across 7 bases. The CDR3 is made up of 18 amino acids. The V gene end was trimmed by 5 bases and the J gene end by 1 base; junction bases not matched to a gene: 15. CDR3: CASSTTGRGGEGTDTQYF. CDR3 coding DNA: TGTGCCAGCAGTACGACTGGGAGGGGCGGGGAGGGCACAGATACGCAGTATTTT.

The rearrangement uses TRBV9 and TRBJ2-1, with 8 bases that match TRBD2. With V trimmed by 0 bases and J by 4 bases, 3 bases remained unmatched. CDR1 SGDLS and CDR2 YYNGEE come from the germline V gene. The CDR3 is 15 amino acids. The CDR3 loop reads CASSVAGGEYNEQFF. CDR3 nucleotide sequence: TGTGCCAGCAGCGTAGCGGGGGGGGAGTACAATGAGCAGTTCTTC.

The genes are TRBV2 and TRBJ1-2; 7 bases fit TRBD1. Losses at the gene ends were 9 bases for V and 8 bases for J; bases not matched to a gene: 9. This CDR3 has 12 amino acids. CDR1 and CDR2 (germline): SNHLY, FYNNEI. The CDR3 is CARHDRARGYTF. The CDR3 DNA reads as TGTGCCAGACACGACAGGGCAAGGGGCTACACCTTC.

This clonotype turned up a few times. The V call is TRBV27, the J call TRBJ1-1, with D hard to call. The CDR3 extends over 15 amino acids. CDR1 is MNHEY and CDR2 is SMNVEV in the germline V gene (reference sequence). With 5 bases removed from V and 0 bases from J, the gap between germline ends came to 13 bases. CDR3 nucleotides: TGTGCCAGCAGTCCAAGAGTGATGCTGAACACTGAAGCTTTCTTT. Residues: CASSPRVMLNTEAFF.

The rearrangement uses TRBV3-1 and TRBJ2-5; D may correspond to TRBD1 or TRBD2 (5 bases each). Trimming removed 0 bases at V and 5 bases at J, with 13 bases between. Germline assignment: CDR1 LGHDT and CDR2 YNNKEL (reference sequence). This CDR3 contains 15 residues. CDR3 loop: CASSQDGGGQETQYF. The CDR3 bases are TGTGCCAGCAGCCAAGATGGTGGGGGTCAGGAGACCCAGTACTTC.

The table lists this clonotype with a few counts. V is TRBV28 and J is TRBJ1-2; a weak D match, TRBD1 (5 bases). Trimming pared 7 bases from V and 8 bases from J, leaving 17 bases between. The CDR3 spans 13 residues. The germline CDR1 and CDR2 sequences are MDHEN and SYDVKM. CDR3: CASNQGPTWGYTF. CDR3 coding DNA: TGTGCCAGCAATCAGGGCCCTACATGGGGCTACACCTTC.

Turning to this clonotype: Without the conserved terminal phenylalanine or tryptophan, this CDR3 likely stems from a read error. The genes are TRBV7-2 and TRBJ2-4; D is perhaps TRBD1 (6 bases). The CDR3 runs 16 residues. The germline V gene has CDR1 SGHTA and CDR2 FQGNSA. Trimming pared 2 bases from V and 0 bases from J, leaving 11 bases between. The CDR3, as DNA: TGTGCCAGCAGCTTACCAGGACAGAGAGCCAAAAACATTCAGTACGTC. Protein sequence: CASSLPGQRAKNIQYV.

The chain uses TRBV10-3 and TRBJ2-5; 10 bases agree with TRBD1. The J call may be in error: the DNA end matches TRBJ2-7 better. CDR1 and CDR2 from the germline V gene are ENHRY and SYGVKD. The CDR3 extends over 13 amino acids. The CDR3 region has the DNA TGTGCCACAAACCGGGACAGGGGAGACGAGCAGTACTTC. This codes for CATNRDRGDEQYF.

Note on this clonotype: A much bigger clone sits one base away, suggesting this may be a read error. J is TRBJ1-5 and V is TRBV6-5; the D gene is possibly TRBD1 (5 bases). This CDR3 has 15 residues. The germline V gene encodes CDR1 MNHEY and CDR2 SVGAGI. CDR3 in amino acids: CARSWDSTPGQPQHF. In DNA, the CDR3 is TGTGCCCGCAGTTGGGACTCCACGCCGGGTCAGCCCCAGCATTTT.

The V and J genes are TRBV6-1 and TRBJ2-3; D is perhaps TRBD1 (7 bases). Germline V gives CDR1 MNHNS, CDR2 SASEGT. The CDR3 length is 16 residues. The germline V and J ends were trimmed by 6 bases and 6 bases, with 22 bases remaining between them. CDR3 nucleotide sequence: TGTGCCAGCAGCCTCAGAGGAGGGACGACAGGGGATACGCAGTATTTT. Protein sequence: CASSLRGGTTGDTQYF.

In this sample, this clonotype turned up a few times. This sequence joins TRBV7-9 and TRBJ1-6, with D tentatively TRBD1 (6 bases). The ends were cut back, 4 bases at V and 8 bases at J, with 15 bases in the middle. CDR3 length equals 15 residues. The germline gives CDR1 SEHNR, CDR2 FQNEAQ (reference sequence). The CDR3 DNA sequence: TGTGCCAGCAGCTGGGGGGCAGGGGAGCATTCACCCCTCCACTTT. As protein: CASSWGAGEHSPLHF.

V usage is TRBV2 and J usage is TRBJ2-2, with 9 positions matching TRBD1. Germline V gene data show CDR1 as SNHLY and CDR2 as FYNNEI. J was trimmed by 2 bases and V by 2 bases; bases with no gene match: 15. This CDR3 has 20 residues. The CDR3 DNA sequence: TGTGCCAGCAGTGAACTTCCGGGACAGGGACTTACATTAAACACCGGGGAGCTGTTTTTT. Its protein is CASSELPGQGLTLNTGELFF.

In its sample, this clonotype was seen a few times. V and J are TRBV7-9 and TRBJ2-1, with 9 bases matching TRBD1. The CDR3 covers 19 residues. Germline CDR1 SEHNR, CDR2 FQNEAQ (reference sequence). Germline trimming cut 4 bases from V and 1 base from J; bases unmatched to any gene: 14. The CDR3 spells CASSSPRDRELISYNEQFF. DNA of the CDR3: TGTGCCAGCAGCTCGCCCCGGGACAGGGAATTAATATCCTACAATGAGCAGTTCTTC.

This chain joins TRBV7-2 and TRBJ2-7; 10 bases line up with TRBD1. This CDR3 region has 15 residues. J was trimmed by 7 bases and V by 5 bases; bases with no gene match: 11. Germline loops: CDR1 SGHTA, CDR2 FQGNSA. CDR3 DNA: TGTGCCAGCAGCGGCAAGGGGACAGGGGTTGTAGAGCAGTACTTC. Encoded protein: CASSGKGTGVVEQYF.

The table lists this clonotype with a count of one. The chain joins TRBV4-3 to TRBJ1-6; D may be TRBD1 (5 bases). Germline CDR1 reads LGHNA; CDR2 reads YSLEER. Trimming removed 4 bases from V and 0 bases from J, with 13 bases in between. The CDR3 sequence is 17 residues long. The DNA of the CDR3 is TGCGCCAGCAGCCCCCTGTGGGGGAGCTCCTATAATTCACCCCTCCACTTT. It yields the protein CASSPLWGSSYNSPLHF.

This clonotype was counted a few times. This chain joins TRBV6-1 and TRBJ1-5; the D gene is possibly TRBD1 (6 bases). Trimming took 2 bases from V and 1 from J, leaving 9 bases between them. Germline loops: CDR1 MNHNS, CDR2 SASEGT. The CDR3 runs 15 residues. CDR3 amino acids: CASSERQASNQPQHF. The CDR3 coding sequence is TGTGCCAGCAGTGAACGACAGGCAAGCAATCAGCCCCAGCATTTT.

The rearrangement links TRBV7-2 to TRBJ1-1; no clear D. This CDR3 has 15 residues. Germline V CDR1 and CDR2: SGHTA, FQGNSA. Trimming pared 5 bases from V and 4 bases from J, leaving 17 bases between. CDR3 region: CASSPAWTPGTEAFF. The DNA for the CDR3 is TGTGCCAGCAGCCCAGCTTGGACTCCCGGCACTGAAGCTTTCTTT.

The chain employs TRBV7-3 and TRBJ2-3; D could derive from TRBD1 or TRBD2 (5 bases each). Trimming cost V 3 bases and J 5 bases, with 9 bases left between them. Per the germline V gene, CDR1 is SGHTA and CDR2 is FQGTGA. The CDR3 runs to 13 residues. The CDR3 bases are TGTGCCAGCAGCTTTGGGGGAGTAGATACGCAGTATTTT. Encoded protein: CASSFGGVDTQYF.

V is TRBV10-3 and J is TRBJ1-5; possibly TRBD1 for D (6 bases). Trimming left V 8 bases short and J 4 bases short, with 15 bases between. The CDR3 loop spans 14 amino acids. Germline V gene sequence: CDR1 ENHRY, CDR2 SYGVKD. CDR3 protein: CAISARGGNQPQHF. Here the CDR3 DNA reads TGTGCCATCTCAGCCAGGGGTGGGAATCAGCCCCAGCATTTT.

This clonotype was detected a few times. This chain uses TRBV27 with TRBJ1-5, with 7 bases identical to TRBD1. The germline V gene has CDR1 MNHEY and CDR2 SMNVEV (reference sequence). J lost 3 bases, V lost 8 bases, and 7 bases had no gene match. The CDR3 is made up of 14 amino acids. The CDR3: CASPPTGHNQPQHF. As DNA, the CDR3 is TGTGCCAGCCCCCCGACAGGGCACAATCAGCCCCAGCATTTT.

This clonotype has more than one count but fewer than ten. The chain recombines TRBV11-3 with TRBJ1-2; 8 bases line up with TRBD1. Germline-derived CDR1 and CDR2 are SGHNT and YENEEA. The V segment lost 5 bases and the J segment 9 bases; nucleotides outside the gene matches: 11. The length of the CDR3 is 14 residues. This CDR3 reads CASSGGQGRYRYTF. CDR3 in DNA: TGTGCCAGCAGCGGAGGACAGGGACGATATCGCTACACCTTC.

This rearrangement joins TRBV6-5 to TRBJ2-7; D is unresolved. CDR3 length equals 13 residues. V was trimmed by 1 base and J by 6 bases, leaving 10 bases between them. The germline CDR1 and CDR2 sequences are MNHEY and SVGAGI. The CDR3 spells CASSYYGGREQYF. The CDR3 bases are TGTGCCAGCAGTTACTATGGCGGACGCGAGCAGTACTTC.

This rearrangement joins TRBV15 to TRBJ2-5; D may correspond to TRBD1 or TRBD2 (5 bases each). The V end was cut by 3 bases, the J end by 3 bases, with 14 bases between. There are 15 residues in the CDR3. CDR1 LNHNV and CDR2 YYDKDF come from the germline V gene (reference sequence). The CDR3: CATSSGKGSKETQYF. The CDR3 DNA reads TGTGCCACCAGCAGTGGTAAGGGGAGTAAAGAGACCCAGTACTTC.

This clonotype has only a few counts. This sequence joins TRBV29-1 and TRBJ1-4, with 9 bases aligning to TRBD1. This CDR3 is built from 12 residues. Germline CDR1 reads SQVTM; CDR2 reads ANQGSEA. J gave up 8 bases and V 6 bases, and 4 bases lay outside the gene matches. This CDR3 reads CSVTGTGEKLFF. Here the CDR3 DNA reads TGCAGCGTGACCGGGACAGGGGAAAAACTGTTTTTT.

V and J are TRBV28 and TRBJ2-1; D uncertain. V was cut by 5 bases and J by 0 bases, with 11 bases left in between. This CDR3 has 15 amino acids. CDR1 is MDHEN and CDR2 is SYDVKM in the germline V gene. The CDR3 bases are TGTGCCAGCAGTCGCAATCCGAGCTCCTACAATGAGCAGTTCTTC. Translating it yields CASSRNPSSYNEQFF.

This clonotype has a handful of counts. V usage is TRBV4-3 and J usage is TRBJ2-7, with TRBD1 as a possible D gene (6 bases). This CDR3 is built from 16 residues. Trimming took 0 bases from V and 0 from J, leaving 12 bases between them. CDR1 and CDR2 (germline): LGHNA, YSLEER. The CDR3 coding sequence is TGCGCCAGCAGCCAAGAAGAACGAGGGGGCTCCTACGAGCAGTACTTC. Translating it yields CASSQEERGGSYEQYF.